This is a list of T cell receptor beta chains from one sample in a study of blood T cells in healthy people across ages. TCRdb redid the calling of the 5' RACE reads with MiXCR, one entry per CDR3 protein. The profile covers 550,000 to 650,000 distinct CDR3 sequences, with 25% to 35% appearing a single time and under 4.5% taken by the ten largest. These data were also filed under a second study, of T cells of mothers and their children.

The sample was blood. These receptors were taken from a boy aged 2 to 10 in good health. Each CDR3 is given with its conserved first and last residue. The D gene is left open where the match is weak. Some rows mark clone size as missing; the rest say once, few, many or name a class of expanded clone.

V	J	size	D	DNA	CDR3
TRBV4-2	TRBJ2-7	few	TRBD2	TGTGCCAGCAGCCAAAGGACTAGCGGGGGGGCCTTCGACGAGCAGTACTTC	CASSQRTSGGAFDEQYF
TRBV7-7	TRBJ2-7	few	TRBD2	TGTGCCCGCAGCCCTTTAGCGGGAGCTTACTACGAGCAGTACTTC	CARSPLAGAYYEQYF
TRBV29-1	TRBJ1-1	NA	NA	TGCAGCGTTGCATTCTTGGCAGCCCTTTACGGGGCTTTCTTT	CSVAFLAALYGAFF
TRBV24-1	TRBJ2-1	few	NA	TGTGCCACCAGTGATTCCGGGGGGCCCACCAATGAGCAGTTCTTC	CATSDSGGPTNEQFF
TRBV15	TRBJ2-7	NA	NA	TGTGCCACCAGCCGCCGACAGCACCCCTGCGAGCAGTACTTC	CATSRRQHPCEQYF
TRBV7-8	TRBJ2-7	NA	NA	TGTGCCAGCAGCTTAGAAAGGGATTTCGAGCAGTACTTC	CASSLERDFEQYF
TRBV7-9	TRBJ2-1	few	NA	TGTGCCAGCAGCTTAGTTGCTGCCAACAATGAGCAGTTCTTC	CASSLVAANNEQFF
TRBV5-1	TRBJ2-5	NA	NA	TGCGCCAGCAGCCCGGACACCGCTCGTGAGACCCAGTACTTC	CASSPDTARETQYF
TRBV20-1	TRBJ2-3	many	TRBD2	TGCAGTGCCCTCCTAGCGGACTTCCGCACAGATACGCAGTATTTT	CSALLADFRTDTQYF
TRBV5-1	TRBJ2-1	NA	TRBD2	TGCGCCAGCAGCTCAGCTAGCGGGAGGGCCGGTGAGCAGTTCTTC	CASSSASGRAGEQFF
TRBV10-3	TRBJ2-1	NA	TRBD2	TGTGCCATCAGTGATAAGCGGGAATATGAGCAGTTCTTC	CAISDKREYEQFF
TRBV25-1	TRBJ2-4	NA	NA	TGTGCCAGCAGTGAACCACCGGGAAACATTCAGTACTTC	CASSEPPGNIQYF
TRBV4-1	TRBJ2-7	few	NA	TGCGCCAGCAGCCAAGTGGCAGACCTTAGCTCCTACGAGCAGTACTTC	CASSQVADLSSYEQYF
TRBV29-1	TRBJ2-5	few	TRBD1	TGCAGCGTTGACGGGAACAGGGGTAACCCGCGGACCCAGTACTTC	CSVDGNRGNPRTQYF
TRBV5-1	TRBJ2-5	few	NA	TGCGCCAGCCGGCCCGGAACAGGCCACCAAGAGACCCAGTACTTC	CASRPGTGHQETQYF
TRBV18	TRBJ2-1	NA	NA	TGTGCCAGCTCACCACCTGGGACTGCAAGTCCCAATGAGCAGTTCTTC	CASSPPGTASPNEQFF
TRBV12-5	TRBJ2-3	NA	NA	TGTGCTAGTGGTCCCGGACAAGAGAGGGATACGCAGTATTTT	CASGPGQERDTQYF
TRBV7-6	TRBJ1-1	few	NA	TGTGCCAGCAGCTTAGGGGTTAACACCTTCAGGAGAGAAGCTTTCTTT	CASSLGVNTFRREAFF
TRBV5-5	TRBJ2-5	NA	TRBD1	TGTGCCAGCACCCCTAGGACAGGGGCGTCCAGGGGGCAAGAGAACCAGTACTTC	CASTPRTGASRGQENQYF
TRBV14	TRBJ2-5	few	NA	TGTGCCAGCAGCCAAGCGGGAAGAGGGACCCAGTACTTC	CASSQAGRGTQYF
TRBV2	TRBJ2-1	few	NA	TGTGCCAGCAGGGTCGGGACGCCTATCAAGCAGTTCTTC	CASRVGTPIKQFF
TRBV20-1	TRBJ2-2	few	NA	TGCAGTGCTAGTATACCGGGGGCGAACACCGGGGAGCTGTTTTTT	CSASIPGANTGELFF
TRBV12-3/TRBV12-4	TRBJ1-2	few	NA	TGTGCCAGCAGTTTGGCCAGGTCCTATGGCTACACCTTC	CASSLARSYGYTF
TRBV6-5	TRBJ1-1	NA	NA	TGTGCCAGCAGCAGGGACTCCTCACGGACTGAAGCTTTCTTT	CASSRDSSRTEAFF
TRBV5-4	TRBJ2-6	few	TRBD1	TGTGCCAGCAGCTCGGGAATGGGACAGCGACGACTCTCTGGGGCCAACGTCCTGACTTTC	CASSSGMGQRRLSGANVLTF
TRBV20-1	TRBJ2-7	NA	TRBD2	TGCAGTGCCGAGCTAGCGGGGTCCTACGAGCAGTACTTC	CSAELAGSYEQYF
TRBV3-1	TRBJ2-2	NA	TRBD2	TGTGCCAGCACCAACGGCGGGGGACCTACCGGGGAGCTGTTTTTT	CASTNGGGPTGELFF
TRBV3-1	TRBJ1-2	few	NA	TGTGCCAGCAGCCCGACACAAATCTATGGCTACACCTTC	CASSPTQIYGYTF
TRBV9	TRBJ2-7	once	TRBD1	TGTGTCAGCAGCGTAGAAGACAGGGGCGAGCAGTACTTC	CVSSVEDRGEQYF
TRBV7-6	TRBJ2-5	NA	TRBD2	TGTGCCAGCAGCTTAATTACTAGCGGGGTATACCAAGAGACCCGGTACTTC	CASSLITSGVYQETRYF
TRBV20-1	TRBJ2-5	NA	NA	TGCAGTGCTAGTAGTCCCAACCAAGAGACCCAGTACTTC	CSASSPNQETQYF
TRBV6-1	TRBJ2-1	NA	TRBD2	TGTGCCAGCACGCGAGGGGGACTAGCGGATAACAATGAGCAGTTCTTC	CASTRGGLADNNEQFF
TRBV2	TRBJ2-3	NA	TRBD2	TGTGCCAGCCTAACCGGAGCGGGGGGCACAGATACGCAGTATTTT	CASLTGAGGTDTQYF
TRBV12-3/TRBV12-4	TRBJ2-7	NA	TRBD2	TGTGCCAGCAGTGTGGTCGCGGGAGGAACCTACGAGCAGTACTTC	CASSVVAGGTYEQYF
TRBV20-1	TRBJ1-1	few	TRBD1	TGCAGTGCTAGCGGTCCGGGACAGAATGTGAACACTGAAGCTTTCTTT	CSASGPGQNVNTEAFF
TRBV12-3/TRBV12-4	TRBJ2-7	NA	TRBD1	TGTGCCAGCAGTTTATTGGGACAGGGGGACGAGCAGTACTTC	CASSLLGQGDEQYF
TRBV7-2	TRBJ1-5	few	NA	TGTGCCAGCAGCTTAGGTGGTAGGAGCAATCAGCCCCAGCATTTT	CASSLGGRSNQPQHF
TRBV20-1	TRBJ2-5	NA	NA	TGCAGTGCTGTTGGGTCCCAAGAGACCCAGTACTTC	CSAVGSQETQYF
TRBV6-6	TRBJ2-6	many	TRBD2	TGTGCCAGCAGTCAACGGGAGGGAAGCGTCCTGACTTTC	CASSQREGSVLTF
TRBV12-3/TRBV12-4	TRBJ2-3	few	TRBD2	TGTGCCAGCAGTCTCACAGCGGGAGGATACACAGATACGCAGTATTTT	CASSLTAGGYTDTQYF
TRBV11-1	TRBJ2-5	few	TRBD2	TGTGCCAGCAGCTTAGAGGGTAGCGGGGGGGTACCGTTCTTC	CASSLEGSGGVPFF
TRBV6-6	TRBJ1-2	few	NA	TGTGCCAGCAGTTCGACAAATAGAAACTATGGCTACACCTTC	CASSSTNRNYGYTF
TRBV27	TRBJ1-1	NA	NA	TGTGCCAGCAGTTTAGTGCGGCAGGGGCGGGTCCCAGCTTTCTTT	CASSLVRQGRVPAFF
TRBV7-9	TRBJ2-7	few	NA	TGTGCCAGCAGCTTACCGGGGGCAAACGAGCAGTACTTC	CASSLPGANEQYF
TRBV5-4	TRBJ1-1	NA	TRBD1	TGTGCCAGCAGCTTTGCAGCCGGGACAGTAGCTTTCTTT	CASSFAAGTVAFF
TRBV4-1	TRBJ2-7	few	NA	TGCGCCAGCAGCCTAGAACCACAGGGTAGAAGGATATACGAGCAGTACTTC	CASSLEPQGRRIYEQYF
TRBV5-5	TRBJ2-5	NA	NA	TGTGCCAGCAGCTTGGGGGCCCCTGAGGAGACCCAGTACTTC	CASSLGAPEETQYF
TRBV29-1	TRBJ2-1	few	NA	TGCAGCGTTGAAGGGAGTTACAATGAGCAGTTCTTC	CSVEGSYNEQFF
TRBV5-1	TRBJ2-7	few	TRBD1	TGCGCCAGCAGCTCGGGAGACAGGGGACACGAGCAGTACTTC	CASSSGDRGHEQYF
TRBV24-1	TRBJ1-2	NA	TRBD1	TGTGCCACCAGTGATTCATCGGACAGGGAGGGTGGCTACACCTTC	CATSDSSDREGGYTF
TRBV5-1	TRBJ1-6	NA	TRBD1	TGCGCCAGCAGCCTGGGACAGGCAGTAGGTAATTCACCCCTCCACTTT	CASSLGQAVGNSPLHF
TRBV6-5	TRBJ2-5	NA	NA	TGTGCCAGCAGTTACGAAAAAGGCGGGGAGACCCAGTACTTC	CASSYEKGGETQYF
TRBV6-6	TRBJ1-3	NA	TRBD1	TGTGCCAGCAGTTATGGACAGGGGGCAGGAAACACCATATATTTT	CASSYGQGAGNTIYF
TRBV20-1	TRBJ2-3	NA	TRBD1	TGCAGTGCTCCTAGGACAGGGTGGGAGACTACTAGCACAGATACGCAGTATTTT	CSAPRTGWETTSTDTQYF
TRBV6-2/TRBV6-3	TRBJ2-1	NA	TRBD2	TGTGCCAGCAGCTCCGGACTAGTCAATGAGCAGTTCTTC	CASSSGLVNEQFF
TRBV27	TRBJ2-1	NA	NA	TGTGCCAGCAGTTACACGGGGAGCAATGATGAGCAGTTCTTC	CASSYTGSNDEQFF